Following are 6 T cell receptor beta chains from one sample sequenced in a study of cytomegalovirus exposure and HLA in healthy donors. The PCR ran on 60 Vbeta and 13 Jbeta primers. Generated by immunoSEQ multiplex PCR, the TCRdb table keeps only in-frame clones and is missing some. The profile shows around 100,000 clones, 79% of them singletons. Sequencing used PBMCs. The receptors come from a woman aged 18-29 years in good health and CMV-seropositive.

The chain employs TRBV7-8 and TRBJ2-3; no clear D gene. V was clipped by 7 bases and J by 1 base, with 12 bases between them. Germline CDR1 is SGHVS and CDR2 is FQNEAQ. CDR3 length: 14 residues. DNA for the CDR3: TGTGCCAGCAACTATGCGTTAGGCACAGATACGCAGTATTTT. It specifies CASNYALGTDTQYF.

CDR3 in amino acids: CASQAQGVRTEAFF. For the CDR3, the DNA is TGTGCCAGCCAGGCACAGGGAGTTAGGACTGAAGCTTTCTTT. V gene TRBV18 combines with J gene TRBJ1-1; D may be TRBD1 (6 bases). Germline CDR1 is KGHSH and CDR2 is LQKENI. V was cut by 8 bases and J by 5 bases, with 18 bases left in between. The CDR3 is 14 amino acids.

This clone was counted once. The V and J genes are TRBV5-4 and TRBJ2-5; unclear D gene. The CDR3 sequence is 15 residues long. CDR1 and CDR2 from the germline V gene are SGHNT and YYREEE (reference sequence). V was trimmed by 4 bases and J by 1 base, leaving 14 bases between them. As DNA, the CDR3 is TGTGCCAGCAGCCTCCTAGGAGCCCTCCAAGAGACCCAGTACTTC. Its protein product is CASSLLGALQETQYF.

This clone was counted a single time. The chain has TRBV7-2 and TRBJ2-1; D may be TRBD2 (5 bases). The length of the CDR3 is 15 residues. Trimming took off 0 bases at V and 4 bases at J, with 10 bases between the two ends. The V gene's germline CDR1 is SGHTA and CDR2 FQGNSA. CDR3 nucleotide sequence: TGTGCCAGCAGCTTAGCCCAGGACTTTTACAATGAGCAGTTCTTC. This translates into CASSLAQDFYNEQFF.

CDR3 in DNA: TGTGCCAGCAGTTCCCCCAACAGGGCCGGCTATGGCTACACCTTC. Amino acid sequence: CASSSPNRAGYGYTF. This chain uses TRBV6-5 with TRBJ1-2; possibly TRBD1 for D (6 bases). Looked up from germline, CDR1 is MNHEY and CDR2 is SVGAGI. The V gene lost 4 bases and the J gene lost 4 bases, with 16 bases spanning the gap. CDR3 length equals 15 residues.

The chain combines TRBV15 with TRBJ2-7; 7 positions agree with TRBD2. Germline V CDR1 and CDR2: LNHNV, YYDKDF (reference sequence). J was trimmed by 4 bases and V by 0 bases; bases with no gene match: 9. This CDR3 spans 16 amino acids. CDR3 amino acids: CATSRDRAGRGYEQYF. The CDR3 nucleotides read TGTGCCACCAGCAGAGATAGGGCAGGGAGGGGATACGAGCAGTACTTC.